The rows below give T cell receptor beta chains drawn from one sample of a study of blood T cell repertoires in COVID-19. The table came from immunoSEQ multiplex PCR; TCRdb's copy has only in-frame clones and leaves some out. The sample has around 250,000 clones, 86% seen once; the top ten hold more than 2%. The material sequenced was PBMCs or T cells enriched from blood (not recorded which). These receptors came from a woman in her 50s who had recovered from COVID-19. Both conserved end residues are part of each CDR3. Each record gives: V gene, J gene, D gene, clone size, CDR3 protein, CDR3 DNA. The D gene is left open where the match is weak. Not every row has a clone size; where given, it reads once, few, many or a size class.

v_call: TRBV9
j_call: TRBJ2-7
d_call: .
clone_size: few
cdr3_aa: CASSVALGGEQYF
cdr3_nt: TGTGCCAGCAGCGTAGCTCTGGGGGGCGAGCAGTACTTC

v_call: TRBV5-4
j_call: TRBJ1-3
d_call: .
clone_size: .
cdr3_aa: CASSRGSRGNTIYF
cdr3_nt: TGTGCCAGCAGCCGAGGATCGAGAGGAAACACCATATATTTT

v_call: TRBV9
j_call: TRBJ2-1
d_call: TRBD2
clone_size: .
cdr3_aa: CASSVVAGGENEQFF
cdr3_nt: TGTGCCAGCAGCGTAGTAGCGGGAGGTGAGAATGAGCAGTTCTTC

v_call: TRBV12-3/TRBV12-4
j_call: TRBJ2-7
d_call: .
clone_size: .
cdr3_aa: CASRRGTNYEQYF
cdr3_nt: TGTGCCAGCAGGAGGGGGACCAACTACGAGCAGTACTTC

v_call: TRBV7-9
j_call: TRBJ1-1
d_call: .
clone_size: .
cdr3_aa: CASSARTANTEAFF
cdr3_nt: TGTGCCAGCAGCGCCAGGACAGCCAATACTGAAGCTTTCTTT

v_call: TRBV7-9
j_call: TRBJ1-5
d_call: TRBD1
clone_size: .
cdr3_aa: CASSATGSKPQHF
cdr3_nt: TGTGCCAGCAGCGCGACAGGGTCGAAGCCCCAGCATTTT

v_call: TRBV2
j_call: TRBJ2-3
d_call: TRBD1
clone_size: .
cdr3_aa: CASSPRAGGELLELTTDTQYF
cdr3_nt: TGTGCCAGCAGCCCCAGGGCAGGGGGCGAATTACTTGAGTTAACCACAGATACGCAGTATTTT

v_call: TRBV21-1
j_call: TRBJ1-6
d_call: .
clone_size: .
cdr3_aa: CASSREGSTRSPLHF
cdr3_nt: TGTGCCAGCAGCAGGGAGGGCTCCACACGTTCACCCCTCCACTTT

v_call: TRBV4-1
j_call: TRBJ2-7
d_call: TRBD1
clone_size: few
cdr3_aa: CASSQDQGASYEQYF
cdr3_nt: TGCGCCAGCAGCCAAGATCAGGGGGCATCCTACGAGCAGTACTTC

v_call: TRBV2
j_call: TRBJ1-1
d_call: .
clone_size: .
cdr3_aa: CASSMRVNTEAFF
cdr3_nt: TGTGCCAGCAGTATGAGGGTGAACACTGAAGCTTTCTTT

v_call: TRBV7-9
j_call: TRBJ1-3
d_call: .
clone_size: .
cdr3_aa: CASSPGLSRSGNTIYF
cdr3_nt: TGTGCCAGCAGCCCGGGACTGTCCCGCTCTGGAAACACCATATATTTT

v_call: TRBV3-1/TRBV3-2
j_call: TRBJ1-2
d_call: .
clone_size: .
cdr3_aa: CASSQERSSRGGIHGYTF
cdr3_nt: TGTGCCAGCAGCCAAGAAAGGTCTTCACGAGGGGGTATCCATGGCTACACCTTC

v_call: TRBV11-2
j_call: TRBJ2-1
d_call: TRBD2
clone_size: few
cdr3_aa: CASSPGTRGGNEQFF
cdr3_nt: TGTGCCAGCAGCCCCGGGACTAGAGGCGGGAATGAGCAGTTCTTC

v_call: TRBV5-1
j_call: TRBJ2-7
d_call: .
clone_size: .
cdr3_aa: CASSSSPISPAGEQYF
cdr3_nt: TGCGCCAGCAGCTCCTCCCCTATTTCACCCGCGGGCGAGCAGTACTTC

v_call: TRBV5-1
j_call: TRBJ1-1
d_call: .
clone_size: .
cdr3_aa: CASSFPGRENTEAFF
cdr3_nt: TGCGCCAGCAGCTTTCCCGGTCGGGAGAACACTGAAGCTTTCTTT

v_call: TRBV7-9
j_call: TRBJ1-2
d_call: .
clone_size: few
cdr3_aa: CASSPSGNFYGYTF
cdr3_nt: TGTGCCAGCAGCCCTAGTGGAAATTTCTATGGCTACACCTTC

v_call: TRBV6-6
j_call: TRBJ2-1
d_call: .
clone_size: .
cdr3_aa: CASSSAGTTGSEQFF
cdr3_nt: TGTGCCAGCAGTTCAGCCGGGACGACAGGATCCGAGCAGTTCTTC

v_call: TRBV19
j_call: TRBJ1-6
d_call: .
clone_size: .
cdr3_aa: CASSRQGNSPLHF
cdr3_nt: TGTGCCAGTAGTCGCCAGGGGAATTCACCCCTCCACTTT

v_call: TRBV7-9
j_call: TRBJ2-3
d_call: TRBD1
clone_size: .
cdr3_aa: CASSPRTGMSTDTQYF
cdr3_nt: TGTGCCAGCAGCCCCCGGACAGGGATGAGCACAGATACGCAGTATTTT

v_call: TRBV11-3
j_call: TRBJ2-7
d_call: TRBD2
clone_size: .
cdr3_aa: CASSWTSGGSYEQYF
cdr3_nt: TGTGCCAGCAGCTGGACTAGCGGGGGGTCCTACGAGCAGTACTTC

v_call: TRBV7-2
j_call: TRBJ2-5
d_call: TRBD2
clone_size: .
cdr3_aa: CASSLVSGLETQYF
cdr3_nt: TGTGCCAGCAGCTTAGTTAGCGGGTTGGAGACCCAGTACTTC

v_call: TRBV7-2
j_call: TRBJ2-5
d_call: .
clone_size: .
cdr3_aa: CASSFSGLETQYF
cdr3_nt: TGTGCCAGCAGCTTTTCAGGCCTGGAGACCCAGTACTTC

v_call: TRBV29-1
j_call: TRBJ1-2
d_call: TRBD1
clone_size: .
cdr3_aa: CSVEDRDRQGLLYGYTF
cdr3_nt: TGCAGCGTTGAAGACCGGGACAGGCAGGGACTCCTATATGGCTACACCTTC

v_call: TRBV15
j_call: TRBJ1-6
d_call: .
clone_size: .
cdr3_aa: CATSRDPGTVNSPLHF
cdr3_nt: TGTGCCACCAGCAGAGATCCGGGAACGGTTAATTCACCCCTCCACTTT

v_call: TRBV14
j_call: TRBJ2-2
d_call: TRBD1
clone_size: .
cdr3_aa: CASSQDGQGATTGELFF
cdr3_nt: TGTGCCAGCAGCCAAGATGGCCAGGGGGCGACCACCGGGGAGCTGTTTTTT

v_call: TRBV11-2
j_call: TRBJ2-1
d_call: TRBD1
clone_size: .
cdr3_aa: CASSPNGQGTNEQFF
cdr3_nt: TGTGCCAGCAGCCCTAACGGACAGGGGACGAATGAGCAGTTCTTC

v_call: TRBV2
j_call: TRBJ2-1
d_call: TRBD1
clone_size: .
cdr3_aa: CASRAPMTGAGRPEQFF
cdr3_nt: TGTGCCAGCAGGGCCCCGATGACAGGGGCTGGTCGGCCTGAGCAGTTCTTC

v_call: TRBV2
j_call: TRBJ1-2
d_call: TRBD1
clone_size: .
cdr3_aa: CASRRQGFWGYTF
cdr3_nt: TGTGCCAGCAGGAGACAGGGCTTCTGGGGCTACACCTTC

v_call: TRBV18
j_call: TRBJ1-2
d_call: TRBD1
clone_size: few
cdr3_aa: CASSPPSGQTYTF
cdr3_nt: TGTGCCAGCTCACCACCCTCGGGACAGACCTACACCTTC

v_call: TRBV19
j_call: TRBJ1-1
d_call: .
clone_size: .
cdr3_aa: CASSSLGSGTEAFF
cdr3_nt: TGTGCCAGTAGTTCTTTAGGGTCGGGGACTGAAGCTTTCTTT

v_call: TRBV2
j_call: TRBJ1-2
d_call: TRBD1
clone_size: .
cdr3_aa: CASRTYRGKNYGYTF
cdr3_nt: TGTGCCAGCAGAACCTACAGGGGGAAGAACTATGGCTACACCTTC

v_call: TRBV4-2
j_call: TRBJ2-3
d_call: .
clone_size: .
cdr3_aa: CASSQGRDRTDTQYF
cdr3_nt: TGTGCCAGCAGCCAAGGCAGGGATAGGACAGATACGCAGTATTTT

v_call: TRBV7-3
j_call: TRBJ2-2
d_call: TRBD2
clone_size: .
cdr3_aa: CASSFGGGNTGELFF
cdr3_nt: TGTGCCAGCAGCTTTGGCGGGGGGAACACCGGGGAGCTGTTTTTT

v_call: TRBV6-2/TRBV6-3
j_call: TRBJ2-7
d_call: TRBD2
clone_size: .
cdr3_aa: CASSSSASGRGRSYEQYF
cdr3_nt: TGTGCCAGCAGTTCCTCGGCTAGCGGGAGGGGAAGGTCCTACGAGCAGTACTTC

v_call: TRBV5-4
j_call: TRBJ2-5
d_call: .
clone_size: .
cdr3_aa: CASSFGGRTAQETQYF
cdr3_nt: TGTGCCAGCAGCTTCGGCGGCCGAACCGCTCAAGAGACCCAGTACTTC

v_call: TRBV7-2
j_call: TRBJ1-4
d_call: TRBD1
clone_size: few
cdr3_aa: CASSFRDRGRTNEKLFF
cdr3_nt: TGTGCCAGCAGCTTCCGGGACAGGGGAAGGACTAATGAAAAACTGTTTTTT

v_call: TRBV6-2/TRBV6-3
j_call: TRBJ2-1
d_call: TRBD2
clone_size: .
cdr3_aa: CASSYSFPSGGLSSYNEQFF
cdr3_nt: TGTGCCAGCAGTTACTCGTTCCCTAGCGGGGGGCTAAGCTCCTACAATGAGCAGTTCTTC

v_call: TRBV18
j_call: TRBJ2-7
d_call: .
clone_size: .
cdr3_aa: CASSSNYRTGRGGRSGLGAYEQYF
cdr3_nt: TGTGCCAGCTCAAGTAATTACAGGACAGGCCGAGGAGGGCGAAGCGGGCTCGGGGCCTACGAGCAGTACTTC